The 27 T cell receptor beta chains below were found in one sample sequenced in a study of cytomegalovirus exposure and HLA in healthy donors. 13 Jbeta primers and 60 Vbeta primers were used for the PCR. TCRdb keeps only in-frame clones here, not all; method: immunoSEQ multiplex PCR. The sample includes around 190,000 clones, around 77% of them seen just once. The sequencing input was PBMCs. These receptors came from a woman between 25 and 40 years old in good health and CMV-seronegative.

In this sample, this clone is medium-sized (0.01 to 0.1%). V gene TRBV5-6 combines with J gene TRBJ2-7; 9 bases line up with TRBD2. This CDR3 has 15 residues. Trimming at V came to 0 bases and at J to 5 bases, leaving 6 bases not matched to a gene. The germline V gene has CDR1 SGHDT and CDR2 YYEEEE. In DNA, the CDR3 is TGTGCCAGCAGCTTGGGGCGGGGGGGCCTCCACGAGCAGTACTTC. Translating gives CASSLGRGGLHEQYF.

V usage is TRBV19 and J usage is TRBJ1-1; no reliable D call. Germline V lookup: CDR1 LNHDA, CDR2 SQIVND (reference sequence). Trimming took 1 base from V and 10 from J, leaving 10 bases between them. The CDR3 totals 12 residues. Here the CDR3 DNA reads TGTGCCAGTAGTATAGGGCCATACACAGCTTTCTTT. This codes for CASSIGPYTAFF.

This chain uses TRBV7-6 with TRBJ1-1; no clear D. Trimming took 2 bases from V and 3 from J, leaving 16 bases between them. The CDR3 is 16 amino acids. CDR1 is SGHVS and CDR2 is FNYEAQ in the germline V gene. The DNA of the CDR3 is TGTGCCAGCAGCTTAAGAGGGTCGCGAGATGACACTGAAGCTTTCTTT. Translating it yields CASSLRGSRDDTEAFF. Drawing the rest from reference TRBV7-6 and TRBJ1-1, the complete variable domain is GAGVSQSPRYKVTKRGQDVALRCDPISGHVSLYWYRQALGQGPEFLTYFNYEAQQDKSGLPNDRFSAERPEGSISTLTIQRTEQRDSAMYRCASSLRGSRDDTEAFFGQGTRLTVV.

The genes are TRBV27 and TRBJ2-1; D gene uncertain. Looked up from germline, CDR1 is MNHEY and CDR2 is SMNVEV (reference sequence). CDR3 length equals 15 residues. V gave up 4 bases and J gave up 1 base, with 11 bases separating them. In DNA, the CDR3 is TGTGCCAGCAGTTCGACACCAGTTTCCTACAATGAGCAGTTCTTC. Amino acid sequence: CASSSTPVSYNEQFF.

The chain couples TRBV7-9 to TRBJ1-5; the match to TRBD1 covers 7 bases. The CDR3 totals 14 residues. Germline V gene data show CDR1 as SEHNR and CDR2 as FQNEAQ (reference sequence). V dropped 3 bases and J dropped 3; count of bases not matched to a gene: 2. Here the CDR3 DNA reads TGTGCCAGCAGCTTGACAGGGAACAATCAGCCCCAGCATTTT. Translating gives CASSLTGNNQPQHF.

The chain employs TRBV5-1 and TRBJ2-3; D gene ambiguous. V dropped 0 bases and J dropped 6 bases, with 5 bases sitting between them. The CDR3 runs to 12 residues. CDR1 SGHRS and CDR2 YFSETQ come from the germline V gene. The CDR3 DNA sequence: TGCGCCAGCAGCTTGGGACTCGATACGCAGTATTTT. Its translation is CASSLGLDTQYF.

The genes are TRBV6-1 and TRBJ1-2; D gene unclear. The germline V gene encodes CDR1 MNHNS and CDR2 SASEGT. The CDR3 is 14 residues long. Trimming took off 1 base at V and 7 bases at J, with 13 bases between the two ends. The CDR3, as DNA: TGTGCCAGCAGTGAAGTAGCTCTGTCCCTTGGCTACACCTTC. It translates to CASSEVALSLGYTF.

The chain links TRBV27 to TRBJ2-3; D ambiguous. This CDR3 is 16 amino acids long. V lost 7 bases to trimming and J lost 0 bases, with 17 bases between them. Germline assignment: CDR1 MNHEY and CDR2 SMNVEV (reference sequence). In DNA, the CDR3 is TGTGCCAGCAAGAAAAATTCAGGATCTAGCACAGATACGCAGTATTTT. Encoded protein: CASKKNSGSSTDTQYF.

In regard to this clone: One junction end disagrees with the germline gene, perhaps due to a read error. This chain connects TRBV11-3 to TRBJ1-1; TRBD1 matches 8 bases. Germline V lookup: CDR1 SGHNT, CDR2 YENEEA. The CDR3 loop spans 12 amino acids. CDR3 nucleotide sequence: TGTGCCAGCAGCCGAGGACAGGGCGGGCTTTGGTTT. It is translated as CASSRGQGGLWF.

CDR3 sequence reads: CAWSVMGRGGDEKLFF. DNA of the CDR3: TGTGCCTGGAGTGTAATGGGCAGAGGGGGCGATGAAAAACTGTTTTTT. The V call is TRBV30, the J call TRBJ1-4; TRBD1 matches at 7 bases. Germline assignment: CDR1 GTSNPN and CDR2 SVGIG (reference sequence). This CDR3 has 16 amino acids. J was trimmed by 6 bases and V by 0 bases; bases with no gene match: 10.

The genes are TRBV18 and TRBJ1-5; no firm D call. Germline loops: CDR1 KGHSH, CDR2 LQKENI. V was trimmed by 0 bases and J by 2 bases, leaving 11 bases between them. The CDR3 has 16 residues. This CDR3 is CASSPPKGVGNQPQHF. The CDR3 DNA is TGTGCCAGCTCACCACCGAAGGGAGTGGGCAATCAGCCCCAGCATTTT.

The chain employs TRBV18 and TRBJ1-5, with 9 bases aligning to TRBD1. The germline CDR1 and CDR2 sequences are KGHSH and LQKENI. The V segment lost 5 bases and the J segment 5 bases; nucleotides outside the gene matches: 7. The CDR3 is 15 amino acids. CDR3 bases: TGTGCCAGCTCAGCGAATACAGGGGGCGATCAGCCCCAGCATTTT. Its protein is CASSANTGGDQPQHF.

The V and J genes are TRBV18 and TRBJ1-1; 7 bases are shared with TRBD1. This CDR3 region has 13 residues. Trimming cost V 3 bases and J 5 bases; bases outside gene matches: 3. Germline CDR1 reads KGHSH; CDR2 reads LQKENI. CDR3 region: CASSPDRETEAFF. In nucleotides, the CDR3 is TGTGCCAGCTCACCCGACAGGGAAACTGAAGCTTTCTTT.

The V gene is TRBV28, the J gene TRBJ1-4; maybe TRBD1 (5 bases). From germline, CDR1 is MDHEN and CDR2 SYDVKM. V shed 3 bases and J shed 5 bases, with 13 bases lying between them. This CDR3 contains 15 residues. The CDR3 protein is CASSFRRGGNEKLFF. The CDR3 nucleotides are TGTGCCAGCAGTTTCCGTCGGGGGGGAAATGAAAAACTGTTTTTT.

This clone was seen a handful of times. The genes are TRBV27 and TRBJ2-1, with D possibly TRBD1 on 5 matching bases. The V end lost 5 bases, the J end lost 0 bases, and 11 bases lay between the germline ends. The CDR3 runs 15 residues. Germline-derived CDR1 and CDR2 are MNHEY and SMNVEV (reference sequence). The CDR3 bases are TGTGCCAGCAGTCCCCCAGGGCCCTCCTACAATGAGCAGTTCTTC. Its translation is CASSPPGPSYNEQFF.

The CDR3 coding sequence is TGTGCCAGTAGTATAGGTTGGAGCGAGCAGTACTTC. This codes for CASSIGWSEQYF. This chain joins TRBV19 and TRBJ2-7; no definite D call. CDR1 is LNHDA, CDR2 SQIVND, per germline (reference sequence). V was cut by 1 base and J by 6 bases, with 7 bases left in between. The CDR3 has 12 amino acids. The entire variable domain, with the rest obtained from reference TRBV19 and TRBJ2-7, is as follows: DGGITQSPKYLFRKEGQNVTLSCEQNLNHDAMYWYRQDPGQGLRLIYYSQIVNDFQKGDIAEGYSVSREKKESFPLTVTSAQKNPTAFYLCASSIGWSEQYFGPGTRLTVT.

As concerns this clone: Other DNA sequences from this sample encode an identical CDR3 as well. The rearrangement joins TRBV29-1 to TRBJ2-2, with 7 bases matching TRBD2. CDR1 is SQVTM, CDR2 ANQGSEA, per germline. V lost 6 bases to trimming and J lost 4 bases; unmatched junction nucleotides: 8. The CDR3 is 14 residues long. As DNA, the CDR3 is TGCAGCGTCGGCTTTAGCGGGTCCACCGGGGAGCTGTTTTTT. Translated: CSVGFSGSTGELFF.

The chain has TRBV28 and TRBJ1-1; tentatively, D is TRBD1 (6 bases). Looked up from germline, CDR1 is MDHEN and CDR2 is SYDVKM. The CDR3 has 15 amino acids. V was clipped by 2 bases and J by 2 bases, with 12 bases between them. Here the CDR3 DNA reads TGTGCCAGCAGTTTAGTGGGACACTTAAACACTGAAGCTTTCTTT. This gives the protein CASSLVGHLNTEAFF.

The chain recombines TRBV30 with TRBJ1-5, with 12 positions matching TRBD1. The CDR3 consists of 20 residues. In germline, CDR1 is GTSNPN, CDR2 SVGIG (reference sequence). The V gene end was trimmed by 0 bases and the J gene end by 2 bases; junction bases not matched to a gene: 14. In DNA, the CDR3 is TGTGCCTGGAGTGTAGGGGGGGACAGGGGGCACCCGGTCGGCAATCAGCCCCAGCATTTT. Translated: CAWSVGGDRGHPVGNQPQHF.

The rearrangement joins TRBV7-6 to TRBJ2-3; D is ambiguous. The ends were cut back, 5 bases at V and 5 bases at J, with 8 bases in the middle. There are 12 residues in the CDR3. Germline CDR1 reads SGHVS; CDR2 reads FNYEAQ. CDR3 loop: CASSRPGDTQYF. The CDR3 DNA follows: TGTGCCAGCAGCCGACCAGGAGATACGCAGTATTTT.

As regards this clone: The junction and the germline gene differ at one end; a read error may be behind it. V is TRBV5-1 and J is TRBJ2-1, with 10 bases that match TRBD2. This CDR3 comprises 15 residues. Germline loops: CDR1 SGHRS, CDR2 YFSETQ. The CDR3 here is CASSPSSGSYNGQFF. DNA for the CDR3: TGCGCCAGCAGCCCCTCTAGCGGGAGCTACAATGGGCAGTTCTTC.

The V call is TRBV27, the J call TRBJ2-5, with a weak D call TRBD2 (5 bases). The V gene's germline CDR1 is MNHEY and CDR2 SMNVEV (reference sequence). V was trimmed by 7 bases and J by 11 bases, leaving 17 bases between them. The CDR3 is 12 amino acids. CDR3 protein: CASTDSYLEQYF. As DNA, the CDR3 is TGTGCCAGCACGGACTCTTACTTGGAGCAGTACTTC.

This clone was seen a few times. The CDR3 DNA reads as TGTGCCAGTAGTACAAAAGCGGGGGGTCCCTACGAGCAGTACTTC. Translation gives CASSTKAGGPYEQYF. The chain has TRBV19 and TRBJ2-7, with TRBD2 matching 9 bases. In germline, CDR1 is LNHDA, CDR2 SQIVND (reference sequence). The CDR3 is made up of 15 amino acids. V lost 4 bases to trimming and J lost 2 bases; unmatched junction nucleotides: 6.

The J gene is TRBJ2-3, the V gene TRBV5-1; 10 bases map to TRBD2. The CDR3 spans 17 residues. Germline V gene data show CDR1 as SGHRS and CDR2 as YFSETQ. V was pared by 3 bases and J by 4 bases, with 11 bases of the junction left unmatched. CDR3 in DNA: TGCGCCAGCAGCTGGACCCCCACAGCGGGAGGGCCAGATACGCAGTATTTT. Its protein is CASSWTPTAGGPDTQYF.

The J gene is TRBJ1-5, the V gene TRBV9; 9 bases align to TRBD1. The junction had 7 bases not matched to a gene; V was cut back by 4 bases and J by 5 bases. This CDR3 comprises 15 residues. Germline CDR1 and CDR2: SGDLS and YYNGEE. The CDR3 sequence: CASSKTGGLDQPQHF. CDR3 sequence (DNA): TGTGCCAGCAGCAAAACAGGGGGCTTGGATCAGCCCCAGCATTTT.

The chain links TRBV7-9 to TRBJ2-6; possibly TRBD2 for D (5 bases). The CDR3 contains 17 residues. Trimming shortened V by 4 bases and J by 0 bases, and 13 bases separated the two germline ends. The germline CDR1 and CDR2 sequences are SEHNR and FQNEAQ (reference sequence). The CDR3 bases are TGTGCCAGCAGCTCGCCGACTGGGAGCTCTGGGGCCAACGTCCTGACTTTC. This codes for CASSSPTGSSGANVLTF.

J is TRBJ1-2 and V is TRBV5-5; the D gene is possibly TRBD1 (5 bases). V was shortened by 4 bases and J by 3 bases, with 13 bases between the two germline ends. Germline-derived CDR1 and CDR2 are SGHKS and YYEKEE (reference sequence). This CDR3 has 14 residues. CDR3 sequence (DNA): TGTGCCAGCAGCCGTAGCAGGGAATACTATGGCTACACCTTC. Translation: CASSRSREYYGYTF.